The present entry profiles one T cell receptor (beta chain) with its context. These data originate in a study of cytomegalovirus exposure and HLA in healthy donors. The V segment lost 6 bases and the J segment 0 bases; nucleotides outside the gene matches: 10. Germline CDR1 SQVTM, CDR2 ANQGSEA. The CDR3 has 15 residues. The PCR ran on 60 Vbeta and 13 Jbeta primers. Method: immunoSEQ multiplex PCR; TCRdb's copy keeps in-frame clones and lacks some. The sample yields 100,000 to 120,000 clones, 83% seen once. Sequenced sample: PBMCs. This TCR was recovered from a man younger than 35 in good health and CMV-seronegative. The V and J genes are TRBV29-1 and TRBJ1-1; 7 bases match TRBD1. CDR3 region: CSVWGQTTMNTEAFF. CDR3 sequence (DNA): TGCAGCGTCTGGGGACAGACAACTATGAACACTGAAGCTTTCTTT.